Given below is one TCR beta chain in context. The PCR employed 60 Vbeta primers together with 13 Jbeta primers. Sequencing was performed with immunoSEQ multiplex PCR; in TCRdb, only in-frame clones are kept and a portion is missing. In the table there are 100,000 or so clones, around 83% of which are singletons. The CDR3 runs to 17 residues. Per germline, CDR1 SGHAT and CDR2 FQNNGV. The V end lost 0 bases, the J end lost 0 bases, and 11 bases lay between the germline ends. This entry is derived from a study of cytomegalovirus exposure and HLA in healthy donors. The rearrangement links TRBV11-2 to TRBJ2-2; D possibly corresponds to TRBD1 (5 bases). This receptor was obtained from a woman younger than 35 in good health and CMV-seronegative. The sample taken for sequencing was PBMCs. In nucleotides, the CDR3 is TGTGCCAGCAGCTTAGACTGGCAGGGTTCGAACACCGGGGAGCTGTTTTTT. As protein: CASSLDWQGSNTGELFF.